Below, 6 T cell receptor beta chains from the same sample are listed, as sequenced in a study of shared clonotypes between healthy human individuals. Only in-frame clones appear in the TCRdb table, and some are missing; sequencing was by immunoSEQ multiplex PCR. The sample comprises roughly 1 million clones, around 76% of which are singletons, and 1.4% to 1.5% rests with the top ten. The specimen sequenced was memory CD4+ T cells sorted from blood. Subset in this sample: CD45RA-negative fraction. Receptors were obtained from a man between 18 and 29 years old in good health.

In this sample, this clone turned up a few times. The chain is built from TRBV5-1 and TRBJ1-4; maybe TRBD1 (6 bases). CDR1 SGHRS and CDR2 YFSETQ come from the germline V gene. The V and J ends lost 5 bases and 0 bases respectively, with 8 bases between them. The CDR3 totals 14 residues. CDR3 residues: CASRTGPTNEKLFF. The CDR3 nucleotides read TGCGCCAGCAGGACAGGCCCAACTAATGAAAAACTGTTTTTT.

The rearrangement joins TRBV25-1 to TRBJ2-1, with TRBD1 as a possible D gene (5 bases). The germline CDR1 and CDR2 sequences are MGHDK and SYGVNS. Between the trimmed V and J ends, which lost 3 bases and 4 bases, there was a span of 7 bases. This CDR3 is built from 13 residues. CDR3 in DNA: TGTGCCAGCAGTGATCCAGGGTACAATGAGCAGTTCTTC. Its protein product is CASSDPGYNEQFF.

The chain uses TRBV10-2 and TRBJ2-7; 7 bases are shared with TRBD1. Germline V lookup: CDR1 WSHSY, CDR2 SAAADI. CDR3 length: 11 residues. With V trimmed by 10 bases and J by 4 bases, 4 bases remained unmatched. The CDR3 DNA reads TGCGCCACCTCGACAGGGTACGAGCAGTACTTC. Translated: CATSTGYEQYF.

This rearrangement joins TRBV11-2 to TRBJ1-1; TRBD1 might be the D (6 bases). Trimming removed 4 bases at V and 4 bases at J, with 19 bases between. Per the germline V gene, CDR1 is SGHAT and CDR2 is FQNNGV. This CDR3 has 16 amino acids. As DNA, the CDR3 is TGTGCCAGCAGCTCCTACGGACAGTTGGAACTCACTGAAGCTTTCTTT. Translating it yields CASSSYGQLELTEAFF.

This clone has just one count. The chain combines TRBV10-3 with TRBJ2-3; 9 bases match TRBD2. The J segment lost 1 base and the V segment lost 11 bases, leaving 10 bases of the junction unmatched. This CDR3 region has 15 residues. Germline loops: CDR1 ENHRY, CDR2 SYGVKD. The CDR3 bases are TGTGCCGCAGAAACCGGCGGGGGGGGCACAGATACGCAGTATTTT. It specifies CAAETGGGGTDTQYF.

This chain joins TRBV18 and TRBJ1-6; TRBD1 matches 7 bases. V gave up 3 bases and J gave up 11 bases; unmatched junction bases: 7. This CDR3 has 14 residues. Germline lookup yields CDR1 KGHSH and CDR2 LQKENI. The DNA of the CDR3 is TGTGCCAGCTCACCGCCGGGACAGCGTCCACCCCTCCACTTT. Its protein is CASSPPGQRPPLHF.